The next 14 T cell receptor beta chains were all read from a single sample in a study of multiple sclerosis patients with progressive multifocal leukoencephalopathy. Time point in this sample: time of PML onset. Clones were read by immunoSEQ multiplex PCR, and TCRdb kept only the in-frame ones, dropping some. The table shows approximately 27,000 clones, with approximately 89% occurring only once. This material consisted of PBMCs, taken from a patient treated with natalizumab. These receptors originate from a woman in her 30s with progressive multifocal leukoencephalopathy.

CDR3 sequence reads: CASSRGVANEKLFF. The CDR3 bases are TGTGCCAGCTCCCGGGGAGTAGCTAATGAAAAACTGTTTTTT. This chain links TRBV2 with TRBJ1-4; unclear D gene. The CDR3 spans 14 residues. Between the trimmed V and J ends, which lost 8 bases and 3 bases, there was a span of 13 bases. Germline V gene sequence: CDR1 SNHLY, CDR2 FYNNEI.

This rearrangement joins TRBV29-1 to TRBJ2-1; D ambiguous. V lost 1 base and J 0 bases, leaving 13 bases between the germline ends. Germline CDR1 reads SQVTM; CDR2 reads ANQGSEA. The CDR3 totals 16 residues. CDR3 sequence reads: CSVEGPNKGSYNEQFF. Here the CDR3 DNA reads TGCAGCGTTGAAGGACCGAACAAGGGCTCCTACAATGAGCAGTTCTTC.

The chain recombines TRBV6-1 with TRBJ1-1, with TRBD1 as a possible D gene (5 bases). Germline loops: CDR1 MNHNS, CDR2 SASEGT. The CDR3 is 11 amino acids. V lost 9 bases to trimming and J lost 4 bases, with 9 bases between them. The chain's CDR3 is CASRQGTEAFF. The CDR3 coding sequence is TGTGCCAGTCGTCAGGGCACTGAAGCTTTCTTT.

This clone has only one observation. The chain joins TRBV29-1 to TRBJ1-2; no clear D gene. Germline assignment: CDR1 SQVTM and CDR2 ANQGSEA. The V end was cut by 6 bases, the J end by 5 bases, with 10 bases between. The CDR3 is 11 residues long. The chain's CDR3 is CSVLARYGYTF. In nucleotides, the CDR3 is TGCAGCGTCTTGGCAAGATATGGCTACACCTTC.

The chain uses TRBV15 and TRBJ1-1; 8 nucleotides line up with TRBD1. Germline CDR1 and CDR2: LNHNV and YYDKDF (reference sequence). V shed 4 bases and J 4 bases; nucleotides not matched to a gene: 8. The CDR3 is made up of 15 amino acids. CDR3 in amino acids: CATSTGQGEATEAFF. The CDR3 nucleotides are TGTGCCACCAGCACAGGACAGGGTGAGGCCACTGAAGCTTTCTTT.

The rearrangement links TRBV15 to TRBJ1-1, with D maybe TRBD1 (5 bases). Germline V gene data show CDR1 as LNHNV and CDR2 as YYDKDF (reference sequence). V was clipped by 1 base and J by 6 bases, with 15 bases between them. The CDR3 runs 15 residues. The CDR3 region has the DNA TGTGCCACCAGCAGAGTATGGCAGGGTGTTTCTGAAGCTTTCTTT. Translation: CATSRVWQGVSEAFF.

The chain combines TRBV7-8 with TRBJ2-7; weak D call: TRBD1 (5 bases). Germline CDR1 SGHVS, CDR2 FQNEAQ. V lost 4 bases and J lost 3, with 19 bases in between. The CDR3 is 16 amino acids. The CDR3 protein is CASSSLQAWGSYEQYF. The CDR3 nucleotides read TGTGCCAGCAGCTCATTACAGGCGTGGGGAAGCTACGAGCAGTACTTC.

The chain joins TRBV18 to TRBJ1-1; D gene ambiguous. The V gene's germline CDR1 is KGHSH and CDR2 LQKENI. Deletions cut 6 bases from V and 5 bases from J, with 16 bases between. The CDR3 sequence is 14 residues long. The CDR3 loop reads CASSHAELGTEAFF. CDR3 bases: TGTGCCAGCTCCCATGCGGAGCTGGGGACTGAAGCTTTCTTT.

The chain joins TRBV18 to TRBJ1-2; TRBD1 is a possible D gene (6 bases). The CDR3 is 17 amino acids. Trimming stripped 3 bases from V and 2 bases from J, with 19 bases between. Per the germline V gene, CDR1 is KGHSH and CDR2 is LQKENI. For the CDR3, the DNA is TGTGCCAGCTCACCGGACAGAGGAGGGGGACGAAACTATGGCTACACCTTC. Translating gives CASSPDRGGGRNYGYTF.

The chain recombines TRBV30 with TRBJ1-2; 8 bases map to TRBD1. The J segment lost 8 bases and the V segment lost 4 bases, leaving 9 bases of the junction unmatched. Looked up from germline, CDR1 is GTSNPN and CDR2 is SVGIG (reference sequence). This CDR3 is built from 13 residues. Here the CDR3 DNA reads TGTGCCTGGAACCCGGGACAGGCTAGCGGCTACACCTTC. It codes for CAWNPGQASGYTF.

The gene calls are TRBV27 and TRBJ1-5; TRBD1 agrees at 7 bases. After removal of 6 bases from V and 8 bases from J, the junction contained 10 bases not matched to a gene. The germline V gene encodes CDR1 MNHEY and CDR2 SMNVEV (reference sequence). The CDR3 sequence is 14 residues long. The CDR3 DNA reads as TGTGCCAGCAGGATACAGGGGAGAGGAGAGCCCCAGCATTTT. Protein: CASRIQGRGEPQHF.

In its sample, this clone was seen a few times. The CDR3 loop is CAISESVAGEQFF. The CDR3 DNA sequence: TGTGCCATCAGTGAGTCGGTCGCTGGAGAGCAGTTCTTC. This rearrangement joins TRBV10-3 to TRBJ2-1, with D unclear. The CDR3 length is 13 residues. With 0 bases removed from V and 10 bases from J, the gap between germline ends came to 10 bases. CDR1 and CDR2 from the germline V gene are ENHRY and SYGVKD.

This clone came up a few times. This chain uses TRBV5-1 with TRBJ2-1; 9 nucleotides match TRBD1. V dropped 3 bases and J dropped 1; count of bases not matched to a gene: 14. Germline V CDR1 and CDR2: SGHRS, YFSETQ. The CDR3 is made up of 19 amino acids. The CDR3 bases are TGCGCCAGCAGCTCCTTGTGGGACCCGGGACAGGGATCCTACAATGAGCAGTTCTTC. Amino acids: CASSSLWDPGQGSYNEQFF.

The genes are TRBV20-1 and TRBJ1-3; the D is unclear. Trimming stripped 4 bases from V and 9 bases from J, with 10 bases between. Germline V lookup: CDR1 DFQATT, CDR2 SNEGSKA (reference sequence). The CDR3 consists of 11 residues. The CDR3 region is CSATLSSTIYF. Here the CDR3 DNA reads TGCAGTGCTACTTTATCGAGCACCATATATTTT.